This T cell receptor (beta chain) was retrieved from a study of control samples from healthy donors and cancer patients (dated by TCRdb to about 2020). CDR1 SGHAT and CDR2 FQDESV are derived from the germline V gene (reference sequence). The CDR3, cysteine through phenylalanine, is 16 amino acids long. The DNA shown is the 48-base CDR3, in frame from base 1. V has 2 bases trimmed and J has 1 base trimmed; junction bases matching no gene number 6. This clone was detected a few times. The antigen this receptor binds is unknown. No base qualities exist here, and no much larger clone lies one base off it. Library prep was done by the immunoSEQ multiplex PCR assay. The immuneACCESS repertoire file appears here via TCRdb, limited to in-frame rearrangements. These files lack a portion of the clones; in checked studies, under half of the deficit traces to unresolved V genes, and the cause of the others is not known. For this sample there are 100,000 to 150,000 clones; more than 75% appear just once. The ten largest clones capture over 2.5% of the sample.

Specimen: blood. The sequence was collected from a man aged 55 to 70 in good health. The sequence joins TRBV11-1 to TRBJ1-1; the central 8 bases match TRBD1. The CDR3 amino acid sequence is: CASSLPGTGPNTEAFF. The nucleotide sequence is TGTGCCAGCAGCTTACCCGGGACAGGACCGAACACTGAAGCTTTCTTT. Reference TRBV11-1 and TRBJ1-1 proteins supply the regions before and after the CDR3; the full variable domain is: EAEVAQSPRYKITEKSQAVAFWCDPISGHATLYWYRQILGQGPELLVQFQDESVVDDSQLPKDRFSAERLKGVDSTLKIQPAELGDSAMYLCASSLPGTGPNTEAFFGQGTRLTVV.